A single sample gave rise to the 19 T cell receptor beta chains below, sequenced in a study of blood T cell repertoires in COVID-19. Profiled with immunoSEQ multiplex PCR; TCRdb holds only in-frame clones, not every one. Here the sample spans about 140,000 clones, about 83% being singletons. Sequencing was performed on peripheral blood. All receptors derive from a human donor in a cohort sampled during active COVID-19.

J is TRBJ1-1 and V is TRBV28; a weak D match, TRBD1 (5 bases). Germline CDR1 reads MDHEN; CDR2 reads SYDVKM. V was trimmed by 3 bases and J by 3 bases, leaving 11 bases between them. The CDR3 has 14 amino acids. The CDR3 is CASSFWGVDTEAFF. The CDR3 DNA reads as TGTGCCAGCAGTTTTTGGGGGGTAGACACTGAAGCTTTCTTT.

The chain combines TRBV6-2 or TRBV6-3 with TRBJ2-7; D possibly corresponds to TRBD1 (5 bases). This CDR3 contains 13 residues. V was trimmed by 4 bases and J by 4 bases, leaving 11 bases between them. Per germline, CDR1 MNHEY and CDR2 SVGEGT. For the CDR3, the DNA is TGTGCCAGCAGTTGGGTCCAGGGTTACGAGCAGTACTTC. This codes for CASSWVQGYEQYF.

This chain joins TRBV18 and TRBJ1-4; tentatively, D is TRBD1 (6 bases). CDR3 length: 15 residues. V gave up 3 bases and J gave up 7 bases, with 15 bases separating them. Germline V lookup: CDR1 KGHSH, CDR2 LQKENI. CDR3 protein: CASSPRYRDSEKLFF. The DNA of the CDR3 is TGTGCCAGCTCACCCCGCTACAGGGATAGTGAAAAACTGTTTTTT.

CDR3 loop: CASSEGVAGGNTGELFF. CDR3 coding DNA: TGTGCCAGCAGTGAGGGAGTAGCGGGGGGCAACACCGGGGAGCTGTTTTTT. The chain has TRBV6-4 and TRBJ2-2; TRBD2 agrees at 10 bases. From germline, CDR1 is MRHNA and CDR2 SNTAGT. The CDR3 totals 17 residues. V shed 3 bases and J 2 bases; nucleotides not matched to a gene: 6.

V usage is TRBV30 and J usage is TRBJ2-1; 8 bases match TRBD2. Losses at the gene ends were 1 base for V and 7 bases for J; bases not matched to a gene: 6. The CDR3 sequence is 14 residues long. Germline V gives CDR1 GTSNPN, CDR2 SVGIG (reference sequence). CDR3 residues: CAWSAREERNEQFF. The CDR3 nucleotides are TGTGCCTGGAGTGCGCGGGAGGAGAGGAATGAGCAGTTCTTC.

V usage is TRBV24-1 and J usage is TRBJ2-3, with TRBD2 matching 12 bases. V gave up 3 bases and J gave up 2 bases; unmatched junction bases: 8. The CDR3 has 18 residues. The germline CDR1 and CDR2 sequences are KGHDR and SFDVKD. CDR3 in amino acids: CATSDITGTSGFTDTQYF. CDR3 bases: TGTGCCACCAGTGATATAACCGGGACTAGCGGGTTCACAGATACGCAGTATTTT.

The gene calls are TRBV5-8 and TRBJ1-1, with D perhaps matching TRBD1 (5 bases). The germline V and J ends were trimmed by 0 bases and 2 bases, with 8 bases remaining between them. CDR1 is SGHTS, CDR2 YDEGEE, per germline. The CDR3 covers 14 residues. CDR3 sequence: CASSLDRSNTEAFF. In nucleotides, the CDR3 is TGTGCCAGCAGCTTGGACAGGAGCAACACTGAAGCTTTCTTT. Full variable domain (missing parts from reference TRBV5-8 and TRBJ1-1): EAGVTQSPTHLIKTRGQQATLRCSPISGHTSVYWYQQALGLGLQFLLWYDEGEERNRGNFPPRFSGRQFPNYSSELNVNALELEDSALYLCASSLDRSNTEAFFGQGTRLTVV.

The chain recombines TRBV28 with TRBJ2-2; D perhaps matches TRBD2 (7 bases). V was clipped by 2 bases and J by 5 bases, with 9 bases between them. CDR3 size: 14 residues. Per the germline V gene, CDR1 is MDHEN and CDR2 is SYDVKM. The CDR3 nucleotides are TGTGCCAGCAGTTTAGCGGGGGCTACCGGGGAGCTGTTTTTT. It specifies CASSLAGATGELFF.

The rearrangement links TRBV7-6 to TRBJ2-5, with 7 nucleotides matching TRBD1. Germline CDR1 reads SGHVS; CDR2 reads FNYEAQ. J was trimmed by 3 bases and V by 3 bases; bases with no gene match: 10. The CDR3 consists of 16 residues. The CDR3 bases are TGTGCCAGCAGCTTCTTAGTTGGGCAGGGGGAAGAGACCCAGTACTTC. Residues: CASSFLVGQGEETQYF.

CDR3 bases: TGTGCCAGCAGGTCGGGGGAGTTAACCTACGAGCAGTACTTC. This sequence encodes CASRSGELTYEQYF. V usage is TRBV28 and J usage is TRBJ2-7, with D tentatively TRBD2 (6 bases). In germline, CDR1 is MDHEN, CDR2 SYDVKM. The CDR3 runs 14 residues. V gave up 6 bases and J gave up 2 bases, with 14 bases separating them. The full variable domain, rest sourced from reference TRBV28 and TRBJ2-7, is DVKVTQSSRYLVKRTGEKVFLECVQDMDHENMFWYRQDPGLGLRLIYFSYDVKMKEKGDIPEGYSVSREKKERFSLILESASTNQTSMYLCASRSGELTYEQYFGPGTRLTVT.

This sequence joins TRBV5-1 and TRBJ2-2; maybe TRBD2 (5 bases). The length of the CDR3 is 15 residues. The germline CDR1 and CDR2 sequences are SGHRS and YFSETQ. Trimming took 3 bases from V and 1 from J, leaving 10 bases between them. The CDR3 here is CASSSTSKNTGELFF. DNA of the CDR3: TGCGCCAGCAGCTCCACTAGTAAGAACACCGGGGAGCTGTTTTTT. Full variable domain (missing parts from reference TRBV5-1 and TRBJ2-2): KAGVTQTPRYLIKTRGQQVTLSCSPISGHRSVSWYQQTPGQGLQFLFEYFSETQRNKGNFPGRFSGRQFSNSRSEMNVSTLELGDSALYLCASSSTSKNTGELFFGEGSRLTVL.

The gene calls are TRBV6-2 or TRBV6-3 and TRBJ1-1; TRBD1 aligns across 7 bases. The trim removed 6 bases at V and 0 bases at J, leaving 1 base unmatched. CDR1 and CDR2 from the germline V gene are MNHEY and SVGEGT. The CDR3 is 13 amino acids. The CDR3 nucleotides read TGTGCCAGCAGCGGGACAGTGAACACTGAAGCTTTCTTT. Translating it yields CASSGTVNTEAFF.

V and J are TRBV6-5 and TRBJ2-5; maybe TRBD2 (7 bases). This CDR3 is built from 13 residues. V lost 5 bases, J lost 3 bases, and 10 bases lay in between. The germline CDR1 and CDR2 sequences are MNHEY and SVGAGI. The DNA of the CDR3 is TGTGCCAGCAGTCGGGGGGCTGAAGAGACCCAGTACTTC. Translation gives CASSRGAEETQYF.

The chain carries TRBV5-4 and TRBJ1-2; D possibly corresponds to TRBD1 (5 bases). Trimming took off 3 bases at V and 6 bases at J, with 12 bases between the two ends. The germline V gene has CDR1 SGHNT and CDR2 YYREEE (reference sequence). This CDR3 region has 13 residues. The CDR3 nucleotides read TGTGCCAGCAGCTGGGGCGGGGTAGATGGCTACACCTTC. Translation gives CASSWGGVDGYTF.

The CDR3 sequence is CASSYSRDKDYGYTF. CDR3 nucleotide sequence: TGTGCCAGCAGTTACTCGAGGGACAAGGATTATGGCTACACCTTC. J is TRBJ1-2 and V is TRBV6-5, with D tentatively TRBD1 (6 bases). CDR1 MNHEY and CDR2 SVGAGI come from the germline V gene. CDR3 length equals 15 residues. V lost 0 bases and J 5 bases, leaving 13 bases between the germline ends.

This clone has a single count. This chain joins TRBV28 and TRBJ1-3; 7 nucleotides match TRBD1. Trimming cost V 3 bases and J 7 bases; bases outside gene matches: 6. The CDR3 is made up of 14 amino acids. Germline V gene sequence: CDR1 MDHEN, CDR2 SYDVKM. The CDR3 here is CASSLTGLDNTIYF. The CDR3 bases are TGTGCCAGCAGTTTGACAGGGCTCGACAACACCATATATTTT.

Details on this clone: Other nucleotide sequences in the sample specify the same CDR3. The CDR3 region has the DNA TGTGCCAGCAGCCCCCTTTACGAGCAGTACTTC. Its translation: CASSPLYEQYF. The V call is TRBV7-9, the J call TRBJ2-7; D not certain. CDR3 length: 11 amino acids. The germline gives CDR1 SEHNR, CDR2 FQNEAQ (reference sequence). Trimming shortened V by 5 bases and J by 4 bases, and 6 bases separated the two germline ends.

The chain is built from TRBV3-1 (or the pseudogene TRBV3-2) and TRBJ2-4, with D perhaps matching TRBD2 (6 bases). The germline V gene has CDR1 LGHDT and CDR2 YNNKEL (reference sequence). V dropped 3 bases and J dropped 8 bases, with 23 bases sitting between them. This CDR3 comprises 17 residues. The CDR3 DNA reads TGTGCCAGCAGCCACGCAGGGACTTACCCACTAGGGGACATTCAGTACTTC. The encoded protein is CASSHAGTYPLGDIQYF.

The V and J genes are TRBV2 and TRBJ2-5; 9 bases map to TRBD2. The CDR3 has 16 residues. Per germline, CDR1 SNHLY and CDR2 FYNNEI. The trim removed 4 bases at V and 2 bases at J, leaving 8 bases unmatched. CDR3 sequence (DNA): TGTGCCAGCAGTGTTAGGAGGGGACTAGCACAAGAGACCCAGTACTTC. It translates to CASSVRRGLAQETQYF. The variable domain in full, with the rest retrieved from reference TRBV2 and TRBJ2-5, is EPEVTQTPSHQVTQMGQEVILRCVPISNHLYFYWYRQILGQKVEFLVSFYNNEISEKSEIFDDQFSVERPDGSNFTLKIRSTKLEDSAMYFCASSVRRGLAQETQYFGPGTRLLVL.